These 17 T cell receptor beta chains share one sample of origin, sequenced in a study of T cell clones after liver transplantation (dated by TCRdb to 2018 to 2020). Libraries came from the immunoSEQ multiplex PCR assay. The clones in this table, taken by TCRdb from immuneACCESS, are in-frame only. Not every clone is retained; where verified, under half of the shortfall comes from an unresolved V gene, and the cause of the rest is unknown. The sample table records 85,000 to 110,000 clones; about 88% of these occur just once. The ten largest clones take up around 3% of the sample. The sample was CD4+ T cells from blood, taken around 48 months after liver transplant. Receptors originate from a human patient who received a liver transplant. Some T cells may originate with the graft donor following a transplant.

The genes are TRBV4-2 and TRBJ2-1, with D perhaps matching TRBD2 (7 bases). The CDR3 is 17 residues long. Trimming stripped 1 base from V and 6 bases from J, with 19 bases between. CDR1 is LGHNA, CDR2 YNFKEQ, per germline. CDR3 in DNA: TGTGCCAGCAGCCAAGGGGCCACGGGGGGCGGACTCAATGAGCAGTTCTTC. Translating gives CASSQGATGGGLNEQFF.

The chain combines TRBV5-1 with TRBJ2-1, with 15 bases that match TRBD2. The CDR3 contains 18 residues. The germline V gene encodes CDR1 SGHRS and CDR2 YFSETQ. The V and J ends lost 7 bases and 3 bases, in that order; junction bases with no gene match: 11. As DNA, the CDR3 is TGCGCCAGCGGGCCGGGACTAGCGGGAGGCCATAACTACAATGAGCAGTTCTTC. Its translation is CASGPGLAGGHNYNEQFF.

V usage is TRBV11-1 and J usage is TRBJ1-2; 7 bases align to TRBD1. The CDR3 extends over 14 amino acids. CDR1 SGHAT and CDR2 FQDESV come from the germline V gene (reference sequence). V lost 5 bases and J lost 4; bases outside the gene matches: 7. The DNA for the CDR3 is TGTGCCAGCAGCCCGCCGGGACAGATCTATGGCTACACCTTC. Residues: CASSPPGQIYGYTF.

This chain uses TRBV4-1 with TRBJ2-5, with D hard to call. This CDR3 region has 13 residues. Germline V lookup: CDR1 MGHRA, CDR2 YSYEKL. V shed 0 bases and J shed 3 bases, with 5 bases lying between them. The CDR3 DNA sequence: TGCGCCAGCAGCCAAGATTTAGAAGAGACCCAGTACTTC. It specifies CASSQDLEETQYF.

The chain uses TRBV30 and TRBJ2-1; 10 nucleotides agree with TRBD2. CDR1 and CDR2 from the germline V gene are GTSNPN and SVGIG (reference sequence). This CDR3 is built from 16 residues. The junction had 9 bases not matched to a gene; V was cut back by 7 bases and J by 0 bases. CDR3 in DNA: TGTGCCTTGACCCCGGCTAGCGGGAGCTCCTACAATGAGCAGTTCTTC. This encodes CALTPASGSSYNEQFF.

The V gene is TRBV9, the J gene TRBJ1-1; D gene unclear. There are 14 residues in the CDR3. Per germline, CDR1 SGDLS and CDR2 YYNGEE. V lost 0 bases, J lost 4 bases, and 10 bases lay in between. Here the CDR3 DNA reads TGTGCCAGCAGCGTAGATCAAGGGCTCACTGAAGCTTTCTTT. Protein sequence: CASSVDQGLTEAFF.

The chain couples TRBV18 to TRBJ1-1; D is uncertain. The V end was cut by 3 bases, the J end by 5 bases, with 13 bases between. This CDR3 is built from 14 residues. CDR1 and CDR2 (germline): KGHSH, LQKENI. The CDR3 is CASSPLSRVTEAFF. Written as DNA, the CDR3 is TGTGCCAGCTCACCCCTCTCCCGGGTGACTGAAGCTTTCTTT.

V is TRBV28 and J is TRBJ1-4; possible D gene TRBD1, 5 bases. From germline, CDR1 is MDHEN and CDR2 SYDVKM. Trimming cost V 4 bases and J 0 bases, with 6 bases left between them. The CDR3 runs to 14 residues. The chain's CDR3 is CASSWTTTNEKLFF. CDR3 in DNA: TGTGCCAGCAGTTGGACAACAACTAATGAAAAACTGTTTTTT.

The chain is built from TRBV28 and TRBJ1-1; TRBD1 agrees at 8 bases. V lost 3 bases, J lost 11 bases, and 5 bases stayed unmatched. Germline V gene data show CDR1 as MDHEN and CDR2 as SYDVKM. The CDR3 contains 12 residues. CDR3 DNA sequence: TGTGCCAGCAGTTTGGACAGGGAAACGGCTTTCTTT. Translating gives CASSLDRETAFF.

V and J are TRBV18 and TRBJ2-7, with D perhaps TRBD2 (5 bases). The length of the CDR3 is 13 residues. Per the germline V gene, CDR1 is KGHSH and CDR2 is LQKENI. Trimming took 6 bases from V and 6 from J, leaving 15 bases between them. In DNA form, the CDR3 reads TGTGCCAGCTCTCCGACTACCCCCAGCGAGCAGTACTTC. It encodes CASSPTTPSEQYF.

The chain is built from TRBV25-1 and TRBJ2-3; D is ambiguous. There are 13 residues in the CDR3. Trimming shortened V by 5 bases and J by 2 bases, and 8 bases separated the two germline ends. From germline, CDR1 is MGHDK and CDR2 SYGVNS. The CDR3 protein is CASSSNLTDTQYF. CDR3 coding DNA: TGTGCCAGCAGTAGTAACCTCACAGATACGCAGTATTTT.

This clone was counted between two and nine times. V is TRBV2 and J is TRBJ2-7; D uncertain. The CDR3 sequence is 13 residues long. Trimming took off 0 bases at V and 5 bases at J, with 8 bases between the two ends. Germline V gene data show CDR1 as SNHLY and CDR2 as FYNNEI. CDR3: CASSEAGYHEQYF. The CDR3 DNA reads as TGTGCCAGCAGTGAAGCAGGGTACCACGAGCAGTACTTC.

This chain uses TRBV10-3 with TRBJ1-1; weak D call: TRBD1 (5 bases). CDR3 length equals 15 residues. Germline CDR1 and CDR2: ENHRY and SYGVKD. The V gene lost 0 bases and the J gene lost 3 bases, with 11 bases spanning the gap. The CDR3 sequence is CAISESLRGDTEAFF. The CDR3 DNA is TGTGCCATCAGTGAGTCGCTCCGGGGGGACACTGAAGCTTTCTTT.

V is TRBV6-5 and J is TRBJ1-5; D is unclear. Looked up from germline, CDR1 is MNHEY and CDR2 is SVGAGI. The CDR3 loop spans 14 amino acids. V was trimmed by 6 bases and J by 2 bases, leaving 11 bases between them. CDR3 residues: CASSRRLGNQPQHF. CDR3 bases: TGTGCCAGCAGCCGTAGGCTGGGCAATCAGCCCCAGCATTTT.

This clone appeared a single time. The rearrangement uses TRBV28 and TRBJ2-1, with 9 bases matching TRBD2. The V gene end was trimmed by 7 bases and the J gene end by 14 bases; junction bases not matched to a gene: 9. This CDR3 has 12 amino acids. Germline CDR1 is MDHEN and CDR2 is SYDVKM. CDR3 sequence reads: CASTNPGLAEFF. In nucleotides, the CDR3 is TGTGCCAGCACGAACCCGGGACTAGCAGAGTTCTTC.

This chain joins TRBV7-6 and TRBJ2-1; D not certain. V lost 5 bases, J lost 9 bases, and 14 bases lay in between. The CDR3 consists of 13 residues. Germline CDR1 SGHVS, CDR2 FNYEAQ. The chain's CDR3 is CASSRRNPGEQFF. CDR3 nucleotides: TGTGCCAGCAGCCGTCGCAATCCTGGTGAGCAGTTCTTC. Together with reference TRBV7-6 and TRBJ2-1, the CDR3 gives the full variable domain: GAGVSQSPRYKVTKRGQDVALRCDPISGHVSLYWYRQALGQGPEFLTYFNYEAQQDKSGLPNDRFSAERPEGSISTLTIQRTEQRDSAMYRCASSRRNPGEQFFGPGTRLTVL.

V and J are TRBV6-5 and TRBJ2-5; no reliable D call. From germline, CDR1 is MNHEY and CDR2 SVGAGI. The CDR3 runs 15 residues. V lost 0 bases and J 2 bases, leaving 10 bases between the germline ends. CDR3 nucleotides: TGTGCCAGCAGTTACTCAAGATTTAGGCAAGAGACCCAGTACTTC. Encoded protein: CASSYSRFRQETQYF.